These 24 T cell receptor beta chains share one sample of origin, sequenced in a study of blood T cells in healthy people across ages. The use of a sample-barcoded 5' primer and a J-beta primer mix characterized a second PCR of roughly 6 to 11 cycles. Each CDR3 protein is one row after TCRdb ran MiXCR on the 5' RACE reads. The data hold 1.6 million or so distinct CDR3 sequences, with roughly 32% observed a single time. The sequenced sample was blood. The receptors shown here come from a woman aged 30 to 39 in good health.

J is TRBJ1-5 and V is TRBV3-1, with a tentative D call TRBD1 (5 bases). V gave up 5 bases and J gave up 4 bases, with 15 bases separating them. This CDR3 spans 15 amino acids. Looked up from germline, CDR1 is LGHDT and CDR2 is YNNKEL (reference sequence). The CDR3 loop reads CASSVDRDPNQPQHF. The CDR3 DNA follows: TGTGCCAGCAGCGTCGACCGGGACCCAAATCAGCCCCAGCATTTT.

The J gene is TRBJ1-4, the V gene TRBV7-8; D gene unclear. Germline V CDR1 and CDR2: SGHVS, FQNEAQ. The V end lost 2 bases, the J end lost 4 bases, and 8 bases lay between the germline ends. CDR3 length: 14 amino acids. For the CDR3, the DNA is TGTGCCAGCAGCTTAATTGGGTATAATGAAAAACTGTTTTTT. Its protein is CASSLIGYNEKLFF.

The J gene is TRBJ2-7, the V gene TRBV28; 7 bases are shared with TRBD1. The CDR3 is made up of 14 amino acids. The ends lost 2 bases at V and 6 bases at J; junction bases unmatched: 7. CDR1 and CDR2 from the germline V gene are MDHEN and SYDVKM. CDR3 DNA sequence: TGTGCCAGCAGTTTAGAGGGGGCCGCGGGCGAGCAGTACTTC. Amino acids: CASSLEGAAGEQYF.

The rearrangement uses TRBV7-9 and TRBJ1-2; no clear D. CDR3 size: 13 residues. Germline values: CDR1 SEHNR, CDR2 FQNEAQ (reference sequence). Trimming pared 4 bases from V and 7 bases from J, leaving 13 bases between. Written as DNA, the CDR3 is TGTGCCAGCAGCTACCCTACTCTTAGTGGCTACACCTTC. Translated, it gives CASSYPTLSGYTF.

The rearrangement joins TRBV7-7 to TRBJ2-1; a possible D gene is TRBD2 (6 bases). Germline V gives CDR1 SSHAT, CDR2 FNYEAQ (reference sequence). The CDR3 has 14 amino acids. Trimming pared 5 bases from V and 3 bases from J, leaving 11 bases between. CDR3 sequence: CASSPGVDYNEQFF. The CDR3 DNA reads TGTGCCAGCAGCCCGGGGGTCGACTACAATGAGCAGTTCTTC.

The chain employs TRBV5-6 and TRBJ2-5, with 7 bases identical to TRBD1. With V trimmed by 0 bases and J by 11 bases, 10 bases remained unmatched. This CDR3 contains 14 residues. In germline, CDR1 is SGHDT, CDR2 YYEEEE. The CDR3 DNA sequence: TGTGCCAGCAGCTTGGGGATGACAGGGATTGAGCAGTACTTC. The encoded protein is CASSLGMTGIEQYF.

This chain connects TRBV19 to TRBJ2-5, with a possible D match to TRBD2 (6 bases). The V gene lost 11 bases and the J gene lost 5 bases, with 21 bases spanning the gap. In germline, CDR1 is LNHDA, CDR2 SQIVND (reference sequence). This CDR3 comprises 14 residues. CDR3 protein: CAVSVVGGLETQYF. The CDR3 DNA reads TGTGCCGTCAGCGTGGTGGGAGGACTGGAGACCCAGTACTTC.

The sample holds many counts of this clonotype. The chain recombines TRBV29-1 with TRBJ2-7, with TRBD1 identical over 8 bases. This CDR3 contains 14 residues. V shed 7 bases and J 4 bases; nucleotides not matched to a gene: 12. Germline assignment: CDR1 SQVTM and CDR2 ANQGSEA. The CDR3 region has the DNA TGCAGCGGTTCCTACCGGGACAGGTTATACGAGCAGTACTTC. It is translated as CSGSYRDRLYEQYF.

This chain connects TRBV12-3 or TRBV12-4 to TRBJ1-1; D perhaps matches TRBD1 (6 bases). CDR3 length: 13 amino acids. V lost 6 bases and J 3 bases, leaving 11 bases between the germline ends. This CDR3 is CASSRKGDTEAFF. The CDR3 DNA follows: TGTGCCAGCAGCCGAAAGGGGGACACTGAAGCTTTCTTT.

The V call is TRBV12-3 or TRBV12-4, the J call TRBJ2-2, with 11 bases lining up with TRBD1. This CDR3 is 16 amino acids long. V dropped 8 bases and J dropped 8; count of bases not matched to a gene: 13. CDR3 amino acids: CASSPLGQGAGGELFF. Written as DNA, the CDR3 is TGTGCCAGCTCACCTCTTGGACAGGGGGCGGGTGGGGAGCTGTTTTTT.

The rearrangement joins TRBV20-1 to TRBJ2-5, with D possibly matching TRBD2 (5 bases). Trimming cost V 4 bases and J 4 bases, with 10 bases left between them. The CDR3 totals 12 residues. In germline, CDR1 is DFQATT, CDR2 SNEGSKA (reference sequence). CDR3 DNA: TGCAGTGCTATCACTAGTGGAGAGACCCAGTACTTC. It yields the protein CSAITSGETQYF.

This clonotype was seen more than once but under ten times. The CDR3 is CSARGGGSRPYNEQFF. The CDR3 DNA reads TGCAGTGCTAGAGGAGGAGGTTCACGCCCCTACAATGAGCAGTTCTTC. The V gene is TRBV20-1, the J gene TRBJ2-1; the D gene is possibly TRBD2 (5 bases). Per germline, CDR1 DFQATT and CDR2 SNEGSKA (reference sequence). V lost 1 base and J 2 bases, leaving 15 bases between the germline ends. The CDR3 sequence is 16 residues long.

The chain joins TRBV6-4 to TRBJ2-3; D ambiguous. The CDR3 runs to 14 residues. Germline assignment: CDR1 MRHNA and CDR2 SNTAGT. Trimming took 0 bases from V and 6 from J, leaving 10 bases between them. The CDR3 DNA follows: TGTGCCAGCAGTGACTCGACTGGCAGCGATACGCAGTATTTT. It specifies CASSDSTGSDTQYF.

This clonotype was counted a few times. The genes are TRBV5-1 and TRBJ2-6; TRBD1 is a possible D gene (5 bases). Trimming pared 4 bases from V and 0 bases from J, leaving 14 bases between. This CDR3 spans 17 amino acids. Germline V CDR1 and CDR2: SGHRS, YFSETQ. The CDR3 bases are TGCGCCAGCAGCCCCCGGACATCCTTCTCTGGGGCCAACGTCCTGACTTTC. Amino acid sequence: CASSPRTSFSGANVLTF.

This clonotype came up a few times. This chain uses TRBV20-1 with TRBJ2-7; D call uncertain. V lost 6 bases and J 0 bases, leaving 6 bases between the germline ends. This CDR3 comprises 11 residues. In germline, CDR1 is DFQATT, CDR2 SNEGSKA (reference sequence). The CDR3 DNA follows: TGCAGTGCCATCGTCTCCTACGAGCAGTACTTC. This encodes CSAIVSYEQYF.

J is TRBJ2-1 and V is TRBV5-8; D possibly corresponds to TRBD1 (5 bases). The germline V and J ends were trimmed by 4 bases and 9 bases, with 11 bases remaining between them. Germline CDR1 is SGHTS and CDR2 is YDEGEE. This CDR3 spans 12 amino acids. The CDR3 DNA reads TGTGCCAGCAGCCACCTCAGGGCTGAGCAGTTCTTC. Protein sequence: CASSHLRAEQFF.

As concerns this clonotype: The CDR3 does not end in the conserved phenylalanine or tryptophan, so this is likely a read error. This chain connects TRBV20-1 to TRBJ1-4, with D uncertain. Looked up from germline, CDR1 is DFQATT and CDR2 is SNEGSKA (reference sequence). This CDR3 has 12 residues. Trimming pared 6 bases from V and 8 bases from J, leaving 13 bases between. CDR3 bases: TGCAGTGCCTCCGCGCTCTGGGAAAAACTGTTTTTG. Translation: CSASALWEKLFL.

V gene TRBV5-1 combines with J gene TRBJ2-3; tentatively, D is TRBD2 (6 bases). The CDR3 is 16 residues long. V was pared by 3 bases and J by 1 base, with 15 bases between. Germline assignment: CDR1 SGHRS and CDR2 YFSETQ. For the CDR3, the DNA is TGCGCCAGCAGCTGGGGCGGGGCCAACCGCACAGATACGCAGTATTTT. It is translated as CASSWGGANRTDTQYF.

This clonotype occurred a few times. V is TRBV7-9 and J is TRBJ2-3; D uncertain. The germline CDR1 and CDR2 sequences are SEHNR and FQNEAQ (reference sequence). Deletions cut 5 bases from V and 5 bases from J, with 11 bases between. This CDR3 is 13 amino acids long. The CDR3 sequence is CASSAPRQDTQYF. The CDR3 coding sequence is TGTGCCAGCAGCGCCCCCCGTCAAGATACGCAGTATTTT. Filled out from reference TRBV7-9 and TRBJ2-3, the complete variable domain reads DTGVSQNPRHKITKRGQNVTFRCDPISEHNRLYWYRQTLGQGPEFLTYFQNEAQLEKSRLLSDRFSAERPKGSFSTLEIQRTEQGDSAMYLCASSAPRQDTQYFGPGTRLTVL.

The V gene is TRBV12-3 or TRBV12-4, the J gene TRBJ1-5; D remains ambiguous. Between the trimmed V and J ends, which lost 1 base and 0 bases, there was a span of 4 bases. This CDR3 has 14 residues. The CDR3 here is CASSLGHSNQPQHF. The CDR3 bases are TGTGCCAGCAGTTTAGGGCATAGCAATCAGCCCCAGCATTTT.

The table lists this clonotype with many counts. The chain recombines TRBV29-1 with TRBJ2-1, with 8 bases identical to TRBD2. In germline, CDR1 is SQVTM, CDR2 ANQGSEA. The CDR3 extends over 17 amino acids. V lost 3 bases and J lost 5; bases outside the gene matches: 15. The CDR3 is CSVDGLVQRELDNEQFF. The CDR3 DNA sequence: TGCAGCGTTGATGGCTTGGTCCAGCGGGAGCTCGACAATGAGCAGTTCTTC.

The chain carries TRBV12-3 or TRBV12-4 and TRBJ1-5, with a weak D call TRBD1 (5 bases). The CDR3 totals 16 residues. V was clipped by 0 bases and J by 0 bases, with 9 bases between them. The CDR3 sequence: CASSLAGHRSNQPQHF. The CDR3 DNA is TGTGCCAGCAGTTTAGCGGGGCATCGTAGCAATCAGCCCCAGCATTTT.

The chain joins TRBV10-3 to TRBJ2-3; TRBD2 is a possible D gene (6 bases). From germline, CDR1 is ENHRY and CDR2 SYGVKD. V shed 6 bases and J shed 5 bases, with 15 bases lying between them. The CDR3 has 14 residues. The DNA for the CDR3 is TGTGCCATCAGACCGGGCGGGGCTGTAGATACGCAGTATTTT. It specifies CAIRPGGAVDTQYF.

V gene TRBV6-1 combines with J gene TRBJ2-7; 9 nucleotides match TRBD1. The ends lost 8 bases at V and 5 bases at J; junction bases unmatched: 10. The germline V gene has CDR1 MNHNS and CDR2 SASEGT. The CDR3 runs to 14 residues. The CDR3 here is CASSAGTGWDEQYF. In DNA form, the CDR3 reads TGTGCCAGCTCAGCCGGGACAGGGTGGGACGAGCAGTACTTC.